Listed here are 5 T cell receptor beta chains from one sample, sequenced in a study of shared clonotypes between healthy human individuals. The protocol was immunoSEQ multiplex PCR, while the TCRdb copy is restricted to in-frame clones and leaves out a portion. Among 2,500,000 or so clones, more than 85% were seen once, and the ten largest hold approximately 0.35%. What was sequenced was naive CD4+ T cells from PBMCs. Subset: CD45RA+ positively selected. The receptors come from a man between 18 and 35 years old in good health. Some clones in this sample may be carry-over from other donors' samples.

The rearrangement links TRBV28 to TRBJ1-5, with D hard to call. The CDR3 consists of 17 residues. Germline V gives CDR1 MDHEN, CDR2 SYDVKM. With 1 base removed from V and 2 bases from J, the gap between germline ends came to 15 bases. Here the CDR3 DNA reads TGTGCCAGCAGTTTATTCTTGGTCTCACCCGGCAATCAGCCCCAGCATTTT. It yields the protein CASSLFLVSPGNQPQHF.

The rearrangement uses TRBV28 and TRBJ1-2; D gene uncertain. CDR1 and CDR2 from the germline V gene are MDHEN and SYDVKM. The CDR3 has 11 residues. Trimming shortened V by 8 bases and J by 5 bases, and 9 bases separated the two germline ends. CDR3 DNA: TGTGCCAGCTTCTTTCGGTATGGCTACACCTTC. It codes for CASFFRYGYTF.

The rearrangement joins TRBV18 to TRBJ2-7; possibly TRBD1 for D (5 bases). Germline CDR1 is KGHSH and CDR2 is LQKENI. Trimming removed 4 bases at V and 3 bases at J, with 10 bases between. This CDR3 contains 13 residues. CDR3 protein: CASSRDSIYEQYF. In DNA form, the CDR3 reads TGTGCCAGCTCACGCGACAGTATCTACGAGCAGTACTTC.

The rearrangement joins TRBV11-2 to TRBJ1-1, with no clear D. The germline V gene encodes CDR1 SGHAT and CDR2 FQNNGV. CDR3 size: 17 residues. Trimming shortened V by 4 bases and J by 0 bases, and 18 bases separated the two germline ends. Written as DNA, the CDR3 is TGTGCCAGCAGCTCCAGGTCCTGGCAGACCATGAACACTGAAGCTTTCTTT. Its translation: CASSSRSWQTMNTEAFF.

CDR3 region: CASSLSRTIYNEQFF. CDR3 bases: TGTGCCAGCAGCCTAAGTAGGACTATCTACAATGAGCAGTTCTTC. The rearrangement links TRBV4-2 to TRBJ2-1, with D maybe TRBD2 (6 bases). Germline values: CDR1 LGHNA, CDR2 YNFKEQ. The CDR3 covers 15 residues. Trimming stripped 4 bases from V and 3 bases from J, with 13 bases between.